This TCR beta chain was observed in a study of monozygotic twins with inflammatory bowel disease. Total RNA from whole blood was isolated with no T cell sorting. TCRdb reprocessed the 5' RACE reads and reports one entry per CDR3 protein, with no DNA. The sample totals approximately 330,000 distinct CDR3 sequences. Germline lookup yields CDR1 SGHRS and CDR2 YFSETQ. CDR3 length equals 16 residues. The J gene is TRBJ1-2, the V gene TRBV5-1; TCRdb names TRBD1, which stays unverified in the absence of DNA. Specimen: blood. This sequence originates from a human donor with ulcerative colitis or Crohn's disease, or a healthy co-twin of an affected twin (not recorded which). CDR3 residues: CASRTAGTGANYGYTF.